These 5 T cell receptor beta chains were all obtained from the same sample, sequenced in a study of blood T cell repertoires in COVID-19. Produced via immunoSEQ multiplex PCR; TCRdb's table is partial and in-frame only. The sample holds tens of thousands of clones, 80% to 90% seen once. The material sequenced was peripheral blood. These TCRs come from a man between 65 and 79 years old with acute or convalescent COVID-19.

J is TRBJ1-2 and V is TRBV6-5; D is possibly TRBD1 (5 bases). The CDR3 runs to 10 residues. Germline V gives CDR1 MNHEY, CDR2 SVGAGI. V was shortened by 10 bases and J by 6 bases, with 9 bases between the two germline ends. The CDR3 nucleotides read TGTGCCACCGCAGGGAATGGCTACACCTTC. It yields the protein CATAGNGYTF.

The CDR3 reads CASSIAIGITGNEQFF. For the CDR3, the DNA is TGTGCCAGTAGTATCGCTATTGGAATTACGGGGAATGAGCAGTTCTTC. The chain employs TRBV19 and TRBJ2-1; a possible D gene is TRBD2 (5 bases). Trimming stripped 3 bases from V and 7 bases from J, with 19 bases between. Germline CDR1 LNHDA, CDR2 SQIVND (reference sequence). The CDR3 consists of 16 residues. Supplemented by reference TRBV19 and TRBJ2-1, the full variable domain reads DGGITQSPKYLFRKEGQNVTLSCEQNLNHDAMYWYRQDPGQGLRLIYYSQIVNDFQKGDIAEGYSVSREKKESFPLTVTSAQKNPTAFYLCASSIAIGITGNEQFFGPGTRLTVL.

The V call is TRBV5-4, the J call TRBJ2-1, with a tentative D call TRBD2 (5 bases). V was pared by 7 bases and J by 6 bases, with 17 bases between. The CDR3 covers 14 residues. Germline CDR1 and CDR2: SGHNT and YYREEE (reference sequence). This CDR3 reads CASAIPTSGNEQFF. CDR3 in DNA: TGTGCCAGCGCTATCCCAACTAGTGGCAATGAGCAGTTCTTC.

The CDR3 region has the DNA TGTGCCAGCAGTCCTCGGACAGGGCTTCGAGGCTACACCTTC. This sequence encodes CASSPRTGLRGYTF. V usage is TRBV27 and J usage is TRBJ1-2; the match to TRBD1 covers 8 bases. The CDR3 runs 14 residues. Germline assignment: CDR1 MNHEY and CDR2 SMNVEV (reference sequence). Trimming cost V 5 bases and J 8 bases; bases outside gene matches: 10.

V usage is TRBV4-3 and J usage is TRBJ2-7; 7 bases are a match to TRBD1. The CDR3 length is 14 residues. CDR1 is LGHNA and CDR2 is YSLEER in the germline V gene. The junction had 4 bases not matched to a gene; V was cut back by 3 bases and J by 2 bases. CDR3 loop: CASSHRQGAYEQYF. The CDR3 bases are TGCGCCAGCAGCCATCGACAGGGCGCCTACGAGCAGTACTTC.